Detailed here is one T cell receptor (beta chain). Its specificity is unknown. This sample is drawn from a study of blood T cells in healthy people across ages. Then a second PCR, running about 6 to 12 cycles, was carried out with a sample-barcoded 5' primer and a J-beta primer mix. TCRdb used MiXCR to reprocess the 5' RACE reads, holding one entry per CDR3 protein. The sample yields roughly 1.7 million distinct CDR3 sequences, about 32% seen once. Study findings and constraints: Older individuals had lower TCR beta diversity per million T cells (the decline was roughly linear). More naive CD4+ cells and higher diversity marked long-lived donors relative to aged donors.

The CDR3 length is 14 residues. The ends were cut back, 5 bases at V and 5 bases at J, with 12 bases in the middle. Germline assignment: CDR1 PRHDT and CDR2 FYEKMQ (reference sequence). V gene TRBV13 combines with J gene TRBJ1-4, with a possible D match to TRBD1 (6 bases). The clonotype originates from a young woman in good health. The sample consisted of blood. The CDR3 DNA reads as TGTGCCAGCAGCGAGGGGGGAGGGAATGAAAAACTGTTTTTT. Amino acid sequence: CASSEGGGNEKLFF.